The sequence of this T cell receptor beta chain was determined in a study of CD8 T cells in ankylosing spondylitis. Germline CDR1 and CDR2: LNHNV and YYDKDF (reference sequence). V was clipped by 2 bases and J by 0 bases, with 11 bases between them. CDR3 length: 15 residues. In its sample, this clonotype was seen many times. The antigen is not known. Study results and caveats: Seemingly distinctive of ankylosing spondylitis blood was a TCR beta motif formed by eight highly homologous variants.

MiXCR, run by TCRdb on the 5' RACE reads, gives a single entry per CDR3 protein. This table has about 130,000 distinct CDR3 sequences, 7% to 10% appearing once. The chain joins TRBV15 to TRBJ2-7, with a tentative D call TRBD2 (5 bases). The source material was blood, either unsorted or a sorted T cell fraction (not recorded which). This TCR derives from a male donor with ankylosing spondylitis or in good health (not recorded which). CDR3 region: CATSRLDRDSYEQYF. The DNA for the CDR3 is TGTGCCACCAGCAGACTAGACCGGGACTCCTACGAGCAGTACTTC. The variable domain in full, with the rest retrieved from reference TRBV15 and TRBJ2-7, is DAMVIQNPRYQVTQFGKPVTLSCSQTLNHNVMYWYQQKSSQAPKLLFHYYDKDFNNEADTPDNFQSRRPNTSFCFLDIRSPGLGDTAMYLCATSRLDRDSYEQYFGPGTRLTVT.